A single sample is the source of the 29 T cell receptor beta chains below, sequenced in a study of CD8 T cells in ankylosing spondylitis. One entry per CDR3 protein results from TCRdb running MiXCR on the 5' RACE reads. The sample has roughly 180,000 distinct CDR3 sequences, 10% to 15% seen once. Material: blood, either unsorted or a sorted T cell fraction (not recorded which). The receptors were gathered from a female donor with ankylosing spondylitis or in good health (not recorded which).

This clonotype came up a few times. This rearrangement joins TRBV12-3 or TRBV12-4 to TRBJ2-1, with a weak D call TRBD2 (7 bases). Trimming shortened V by 7 bases and J by 0 bases, and 13 bases separated the two germline ends. The CDR3 spans 15 residues. The CDR3 sequence: CASKRGGASYNEQFF. Here the CDR3 DNA reads TGTGCCAGCAAAAGGGGGGGGGCCTCCTACAATGAGCAGTTCTTC.

This clonotype was recorded at least ten times. CDR3 loop: CATSDFRRQGGRDTQYF. CDR3 sequence (DNA): TGTGCCACCAGTGATTTTCGTCGACAGGGGGGCAGGGATACGCAGTATTTT. J is TRBJ2-3 and V is TRBV24-1; 9 nucleotides align to TRBD1. Trimming cost V 1 base and J 6 bases; bases outside gene matches: 10. There are 17 residues in the CDR3. The germline V gene has CDR1 KGHDR and CDR2 SFDVKD.

For this clonotype: A read error is possible here, since a much larger clone lies one base away. J is TRBJ2-3 and V is TRBV29-1; D assignment may be TRBD1 or TRBD2 (5 bases each). In germline, CDR1 is SQVTM, CDR2 ANQGSEA. Trimming shortened V by 4 bases and J by 3 bases, and 8 bases separated the two germline ends. The length of the CDR3 is 12 residues. This chain's CDR3 is CSVVGRTDTQYF. In nucleotides, the CDR3 is TGCAGCGTTGTGGGACGGACAGATACGCAGTATTTT.

This clonotype was detected ten times or more. The V and J genes are TRBV20-1 and TRBJ2-1; D is uncertain. V lost 3 bases to trimming and J lost 5 bases, with 8 bases between them. This CDR3 is built from 12 residues. Germline V gene sequence: CDR1 DFQATT, CDR2 SNEGSKA (reference sequence). CDR3 amino acids: CSASRPNNEQFF. The CDR3 nucleotides are TGCAGTGCTAGTAGGCCGAACAATGAGCAGTTCTTC.

In its sample, this clonotype was seen many times. The gene calls are TRBV28 and TRBJ2-2; 7 nucleotides line up with TRBD1. The CDR3 runs to 13 residues. Germline V gene data show CDR1 as MDHEN and CDR2 as SYDVKM. The V segment lost 6 bases and the J segment 5 bases; nucleotides outside the gene matches: 3. The CDR3 loop is CASSRQGTGELFF. CDR3 DNA: TGTGCCAGCAGCCGACAGGGAACCGGGGAGCTGTTTTTT.

J is TRBJ2-7 and V is TRBV29-1; D possibly corresponds to TRBD1 (6 bases). The CDR3 loop spans 11 amino acids. Germline CDR1 and CDR2: SQVTM and ANQGSEA. V lost 4 bases to trimming and J lost 6 bases, with 10 bases between them. CDR3 sequence: CSVGQEAEQYF. The CDR3 DNA reads as TGCAGCGTTGGACAGGAGGCCGAGCAGTACTTC.

This clonotype has a handful of counts. The chain is built from TRBV27 and TRBJ2-2; D assignment may be TRBD1 or TRBD2 (5 bases each). The germline gives CDR1 MNHEY, CDR2 SMNVEV (reference sequence). Trimming pared 6 bases from V and 0 bases from J, leaving 20 bases between. There are 18 residues in the CDR3. The CDR3 protein is CASRPRGRTLPNTGELFF. Here the CDR3 DNA reads TGTGCCAGCAGACCCCGGGGCAGGACCTTACCGAACACCGGGGAGCTGTTTTTT.

At least ten counts were recorded for this clonotype. This chain links TRBV11-2 with TRBJ2-1, with TRBD1 identical over 9 bases. After removal of 5 bases from V and 12 bases from J, the junction contained 8 bases not matched to a gene. Looked up from germline, CDR1 is SGHAT and CDR2 is FQNNGV. The CDR3 runs 13 residues. The CDR3 loop is CASSPGQGRRQFF. In nucleotides, the CDR3 is TGTGCCAGCAGCCCGGGACAGGGACGAAGGCAGTTCTTC.

This clonotype was found many times. DNA of the CDR3: TGCAGTGCTAGAGGTTACGGGACAAAGGGGCTTGCGACTAATGAAAAACTGTTTTTT. Protein sequence: CSARGYGTKGLATNEKLFF. The V and J genes are TRBV20-1 and TRBJ1-4, with D tentatively TRBD1 (6 bases). This CDR3 comprises 19 residues. V dropped 1 base and J dropped 2 bases, with 23 bases sitting between them. Per germline, CDR1 DFQATT and CDR2 SNEGSKA (reference sequence).

This clonotype was seen ten or more times. The chain has TRBV5-1 and TRBJ2-1; TRBD2 agrees at 8 bases. The germline V gene encodes CDR1 SGHRS and CDR2 YFSETQ. The CDR3 is 18 amino acids. Trimming cost V 4 bases and J 0 bases; bases outside gene matches: 12. CDR3: CASSVPAGGPSSYNEQFF. In DNA form, the CDR3 reads TGCGCCAGCAGCGTTCCCGCGGGAGGCCCCTCCTCCTACAATGAGCAGTTCTTC. The whole variable domain, filled in from reference TRBV5-1 and TRBJ2-1, reads KAGVTQTPRYLIKTRGQQVTLSCSPISGHRSVSWYQQTPGQGLQFLFEYFSETQRNKGNFPGRFSGRQFSNSRSEMNVSTLELGDSALYLCASSVPAGGPSSYNEQFFGPGTRLTVL.

In its sample, this clonotype was seen a few times. The chain recombines TRBV12-3 or TRBV12-4 with TRBJ2-6; TRBD1 aligns across 8 bases. CDR3 length: 15 residues. The junction had 7 bases not matched to a gene; V was cut back by 10 bases and J by 2 bases. The CDR3 DNA follows: TGTGCCATTAAGAGGACAGGGCCTGGGGCCAACGTCCTGACTTTC. Translating it yields CAIKRTGPGANVLTF.

The V gene is TRBV28, the J gene TRBJ2-3; TRBD1 or TRBD2 may be the D gene (5 bases each). This CDR3 has 13 residues. Between the trimmed V and J ends, which lost 4 bases and 3 bases, there was a span of 8 bases. Germline loops: CDR1 MDHEN, CDR2 SYDVKM. The CDR3 nucleotides are TGTGCCAGCAGTTCCGGGACGACAGATACGCAGTATTTT. Amino acid sequence: CASSSGTTDTQYF.

The sample holds a few counts of this clonotype. The CDR3 loop reads CAWSPGTSYTEQFF. The CDR3 DNA sequence: TGTGCCTGGAGTCCAGGGACTTCGTATACTGAGCAGTTCTTC. The chain couples TRBV30 to TRBJ2-1, with a weak D call TRBD2 (6 bases). The CDR3 has 14 amino acids. Germline lookup yields CDR1 GTSNPN and CDR2 SVGIG (reference sequence). Trimming cost V 2 bases and J 9 bases, with 17 bases left between them.

This clonotype was recorded many times. The V call is TRBV12-3 or TRBV12-4, the J call TRBJ2-3; tentatively, D is TRBD2 (5 bases). The CDR3 is 14 amino acids. V was cut by 5 bases and J by 3 bases, with 12 bases left in between. The CDR3 nucleotides are TGTGCCAGCAGTCCCTACACGGGGACAGATACGCAGTATTTT. The encoded protein is CASSPYTGTDTQYF.

This clonotype was counted at least ten times. The V gene is TRBV24-1, the J gene TRBJ2-1, with TRBD1 matching 12 bases. This CDR3 has 16 amino acids. Unmatched junction bases numbered 5, after V lost 4 bases and J lost 5 bases. Germline V gene lookup returns CDR1 KGHDR and CDR2 SFDVKD. CDR3 amino acids: CATSERGQGAHNEQFF. The CDR3 region has the DNA TGTGCCACCAGTGAAAGGGGACAGGGGGCCCACAATGAGCAGTTCTTC.

The rearrangement links TRBV6-1 to TRBJ2-7; 10 nucleotides line up with TRBD2. In germline, CDR1 is MNHNS, CDR2 SASEGT. This CDR3 is 15 amino acids long. The V gene end was trimmed by 6 bases and the J gene end by 2 bases; junction bases not matched to a gene: 7. The CDR3 bases are TGTGCCAGCAGCCTACACGGGACTAGCGCCTACGAGCAGTACTTC. The encoded protein is CASSLHGTSAYEQYF.

This clonotype was detected many times. The V and J genes are TRBV3-1 and TRBJ1-3; D gene ambiguous. The CDR3 covers 13 residues. Trimming removed 1 base at V and 4 bases at J, with 5 bases between. The germline V gene encodes CDR1 LGHDT and CDR2 YNNKEL (reference sequence). This CDR3 reads CASSQAGGNTIYF. The DNA of the CDR3 is TGTGCCAGCAGCCAAGCGGGGGGAAACACCATATATTTT.

This clonotype was seen at least ten times. The chain carries TRBV12-3 or TRBV12-4 and TRBJ1-1; the D gene is possibly TRBD1 (6 bases). The CDR3 sequence is 14 residues long. Trimming stripped 4 bases from V and 11 bases from J, with 20 bases between. This chain's CDR3 is CASSSTYGQPGAFF. The CDR3 region has the DNA TGTGCCAGCAGTTCAACGTACGGACAGCCAGGGGCTTTCTTT.

Here the CDR3 reads CSAKDSRPNEQFF. CDR3 bases: TGCAGTGCCAAGGACTCGAGACCCAATGAGCAGTTCTTC. The chain recombines TRBV20-1 with TRBJ2-1; D might be TRBD2 (5 bases). Germline CDR1 and CDR2: DFQATT and SNEGSKA (reference sequence). The CDR3 consists of 13 residues. The V end lost 6 bases, the J end lost 6 bases, and 15 bases lay between the germline ends.

This clonotype has at least ten counts. V is TRBV10-3 and J is TRBJ2-1; D tentatively reads TRBD1 or TRBD2 (6 bases each). The CDR3 covers 13 residues. V was trimmed by 6 bases and J by 4 bases, leaving 10 bases between them. The V gene's germline CDR1 is ENHRY and CDR2 SYGVKD. CDR3 sequence: CAISEGGYNEQFF. CDR3 DNA sequence: TGTGCCATCAGCGAGGGGGGTTACAATGAGCAGTTCTTC.

This clonotype was seen only a few times. The chain couples TRBV29-1 to TRBJ2-7, with 7 bases identical to TRBD1. With V trimmed by 4 bases and J by 4 bases, 10 bases remained unmatched. CDR3 size: 14 residues. Germline V gene sequence: CDR1 SQVTM, CDR2 ANQGSEA. The CDR3 loop reads CSVAGRGPRYEQYF. CDR3 nucleotides: TGCAGCGTTGCGGGTAGGGGGCCACGGTACGAGCAGTACTTC.

This clonotype was recorded many times. The chain links TRBV5-1 to TRBJ2-7; D is perhaps TRBD2 (6 bases). In germline, CDR1 is SGHRS, CDR2 YFSETQ. Trimming shortened V by 4 bases and J by 7 bases, and 18 bases separated the two germline ends. There are 14 residues in the CDR3. CDR3 DNA: TGCGCCAGCAGCCCCTCGGTTTTGGGGAGGGAGCAGTACTTC. It yields the protein CASSPSVLGREQYF.

This clonotype was seen ten or more times. The chain combines TRBV10-3 with TRBJ1-4, with TRBD1 identical over 7 bases. CDR1 and CDR2 from the germline V gene are ENHRY and SYGVKD. The CDR3 sequence is 15 residues long. V lost 3 bases to trimming and J lost 8 bases; unmatched junction nucleotides: 9. CDR3 in amino acids: CAISEFQTGQEKLFF. The CDR3 DNA reads as TGTGCCATCAGTGAATTCCAGACAGGGCAGGAAAAACTGTTTTTT.

In this sample, this clonotype turned up many times. The J gene is TRBJ1-6, the V gene TRBV5-4, with 8 nucleotides matching TRBD1. This CDR3 comprises 14 residues. V was clipped by 0 bases and J by 8 bases; unmatched bases: 1. Germline values: CDR1 SGHNT, CDR2 YYREEE (reference sequence). The CDR3 loop is CASSLAGGHSPLHF. The CDR3 coding sequence is TGTGCCAGCAGCTTGGCAGGGGGCCATTCACCCCTCCACTTT.

In regard to this clonotype: A much more abundant neighbour one base away suggests this may be a read error. This chain joins TRBV3-1 and TRBJ2-7; the D is unclear. The CDR3 consists of 13 residues. The V end was cut by 8 bases, the J end by 3 bases, with 14 bases between. Germline loops: CDR1 LGHDT, CDR2 YNNKEL (reference sequence). CDR3 sequence reads: CASGRLGIYEQYF. CDR3 coding DNA: TGTGCCAGCGGCCGACTTGGTATCTACGAGCAGTACTTC.

This clonotype has at least ten counts. The chain joins TRBV24-1 to TRBJ1-5; TRBD1 matches at 10 bases. The V gene's germline CDR1 is KGHDR and CDR2 SFDVKD. The length of the CDR3 is 20 residues. Germline trimming cut 0 bases from V and 0 bases from J; bases unmatched to any gene: 10. Here the CDR3 reads CATSDLNGTGVPYSNQPQHF. CDR3 in DNA: TGTGCCACCAGTGATTTGAACGGGACAGGGGTCCCTTATAGCAATCAGCCCCAGCATTTT.

This clonotype has just a few counts. This chain connects TRBV20-1 to TRBJ2-4, with D maybe TRBD1 (5 bases). Trimming took off 3 bases at V and 0 bases at J, with 15 bases between the two ends. From germline, CDR1 is DFQATT and CDR2 SNEGSKA (reference sequence). This CDR3 is built from 16 residues. CDR3 residues: CSASDRGFLAKNIQYF. The CDR3 DNA reads TGCAGTGCTAGCGATAGGGGCTTTCTAGCCAAAAACATTCAGTACTTC.

This clonotype has a handful of counts. This chain uses TRBV20-1 with TRBJ1-3; D may be TRBD1 (5 bases). The CDR3 runs 16 residues. V was trimmed by 0 bases and J by 0 bases, leaving 12 bases between them. Germline CDR1 and CDR2: DFQATT and SNEGSKA (reference sequence). The CDR3 protein is CSARDPGLASGNTIYF. CDR3 sequence (DNA): TGCAGTGCTAGAGACCCGGGGCTGGCCTCTGGAAACACCATATATTTT.

This chain connects TRBV12-3 or TRBV12-4 to TRBJ1-5; the match to TRBD1 covers 10 bases. This CDR3 contains 15 residues. V dropped 6 bases and J dropped 6; count of bases not matched to a gene: 8. This chain's CDR3 is CASSPTGGRGQPQHF. As DNA, the CDR3 is TGTGCCAGCAGCCCGACAGGGGGCCGAGGTCAGCCCCAGCATTTT.